What follows is one T cell receptor (beta chain) and its context. These data originate in a study of cytomegalovirus exposure and HLA in healthy donors. Study-wide context: Earlier results showed approximately 120 million unique TCR beta sequences derived from roughly 180 million T cells.

V lost 4 bases, J lost 0 bases, and 5 bases stayed unmatched. This CDR3 comprises 15 residues. CDR1 is SGHNT and CDR2 is YYREEE in the germline V gene (reference sequence). With 60 Vbeta and 13 Jbeta primers, the PCR was carried out. Clones were read by immunoSEQ multiplex PCR, and TCRdb kept only the in-frame ones, dropping some. The repertoire holds over 150,000 clones, with about four fifths as singletons. The sequence was obtained from a man aged 30-40 years in good health and CMV-seropositive. Sequencing was done on a sample of PBMCs. This sequence joins TRBV5-4 and TRBJ1-1, with TRBD1 matching over 8 bases. CDR3 coding DNA: TGTGCCAGCAGCGACTGGACAGGGATGAACACTGAAGCTTTCTTT. As protein: CASSDWTGMNTEAFF.